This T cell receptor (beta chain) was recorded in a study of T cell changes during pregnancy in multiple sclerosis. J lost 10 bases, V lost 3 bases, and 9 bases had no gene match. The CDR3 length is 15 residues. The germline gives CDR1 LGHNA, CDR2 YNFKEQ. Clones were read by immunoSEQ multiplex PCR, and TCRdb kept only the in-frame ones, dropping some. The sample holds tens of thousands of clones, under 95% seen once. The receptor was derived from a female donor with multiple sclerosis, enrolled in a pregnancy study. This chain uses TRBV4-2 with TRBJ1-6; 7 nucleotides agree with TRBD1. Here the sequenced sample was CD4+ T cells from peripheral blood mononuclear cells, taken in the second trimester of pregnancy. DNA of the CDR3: TGTGCCAGCAGCCACCCAGGACAGGCGGGCTCACCCCTCCACTTT. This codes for CASSHPGQAGSPLHF.